The sequence of this T cell receptor beta chain was determined in a study of shared clonotypes between healthy human individuals. Whole-study findings and limits: Naive subsets, compared against memory subsets, generally had larger estimated richness values. With a few donors compared, approximately 5.5% of naive CD4 clonotypes were shared.

This CDR3 has 16 amino acids. The V gene end was trimmed by 4 bases and the J gene end by 6 bases; junction bases not matched to a gene: 13. Per germline, CDR1 SGHTS and CDR2 YDEGEE. Each PCR replicate from the sorted subsets contained about 200 ng DNA, which is some 30,000 T cell genomes. Clones were sequenced by immunoSEQ multiplex PCR, and TCRdb holds only the in-frame ones, with some missing. Among 740,000 or so clones listed, around four fifths were seen once. The CD4+ fraction was divided into a CD45RA+ naive subset and a CD45RA-negative memory subset. Comments on this clone: No antigen is known for it.

The sequence derives from a woman in her 30s in good health. The rearrangement uses TRBV5-8 and TRBJ1-5; TRBD1 aligns across 7 bases. The sequenced sample was memory CD4+ T cells sorted from blood. Regarding subset: CD45RA-negative fraction. The CDR3 loop is CASSTQGGLRSQPQHF. CDR3 coding DNA: TGTGCCAGCAGCACCCAGGGGGGCCTCCGCAGTCAGCCCCAGCATTTT.